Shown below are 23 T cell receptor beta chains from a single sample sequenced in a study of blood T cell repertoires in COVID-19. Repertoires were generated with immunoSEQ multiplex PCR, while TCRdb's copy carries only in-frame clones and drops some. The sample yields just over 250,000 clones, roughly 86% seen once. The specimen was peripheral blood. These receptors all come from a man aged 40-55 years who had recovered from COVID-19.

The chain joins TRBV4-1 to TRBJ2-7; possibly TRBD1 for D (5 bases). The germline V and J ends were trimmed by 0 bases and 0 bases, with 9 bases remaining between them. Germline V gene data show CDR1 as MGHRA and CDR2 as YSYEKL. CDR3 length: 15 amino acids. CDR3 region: CASSQEGQGSYEQYF. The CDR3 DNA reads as TGCGCCAGCAGCCAAGAGGGCCAGGGCTCCTACGAGCAGTACTTC.

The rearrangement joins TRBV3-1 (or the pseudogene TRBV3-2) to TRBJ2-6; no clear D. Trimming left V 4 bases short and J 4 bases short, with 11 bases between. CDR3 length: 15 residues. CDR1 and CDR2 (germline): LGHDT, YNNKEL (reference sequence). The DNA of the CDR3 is TGTGCCAGCAGCCCAAAGCGTACCGGGGCCAACGTCCTGACTTTC. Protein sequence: CASSPKRTGANVLTF.

In DNA, the CDR3 is TGTGCCTGGAGTAGGCTAGCGGGAGAGTATACGCAGTATTTT. Translation gives CAWSRLAGEYTQYF. The V and J genes are TRBV30 and TRBJ2-3, with TRBD2 identical over 10 bases. CDR1 is GTSNPN and CDR2 is SVGIG in the germline V gene (reference sequence). V trimming: 2 bases; J trimming: 7 bases; junction bases outside the gene matches: 6. The CDR3 runs 14 residues.

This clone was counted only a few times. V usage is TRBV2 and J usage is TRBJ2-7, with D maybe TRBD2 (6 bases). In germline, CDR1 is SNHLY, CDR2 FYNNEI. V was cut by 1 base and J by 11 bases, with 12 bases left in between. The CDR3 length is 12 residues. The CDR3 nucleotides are TGTGCCAGCAGTGAAGGGGGGGTCTCAGAGTACTTC. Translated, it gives CASSEGGVSEYF.

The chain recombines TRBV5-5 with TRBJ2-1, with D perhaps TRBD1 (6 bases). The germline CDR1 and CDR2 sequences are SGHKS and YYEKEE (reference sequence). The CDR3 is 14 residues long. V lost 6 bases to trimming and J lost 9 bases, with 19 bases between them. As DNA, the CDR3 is TGTGCCAGCACTTTCGTATACAGGGTAGCTGAGCAGTTCTTC. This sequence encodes CASTFVYRVAEQFF.

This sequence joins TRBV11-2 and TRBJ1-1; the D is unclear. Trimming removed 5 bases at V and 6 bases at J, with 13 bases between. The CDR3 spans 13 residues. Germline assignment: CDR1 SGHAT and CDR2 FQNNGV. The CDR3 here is CASSPQVGPEAFF. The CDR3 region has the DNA TGTGCCAGCAGCCCTCAAGTGGGCCCTGAAGCTTTCTTT. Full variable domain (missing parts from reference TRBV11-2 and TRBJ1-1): EAGVAQSPRYKIIEKRQSVAFWCNPISGHATLYWYQQILGQGPKLLIQFQNNGVVDDSQLPKDRFSAERLKGVDSTLKIQPAKLEDSAVYLCASSPQVGPEAFFGQGTRLTVV.

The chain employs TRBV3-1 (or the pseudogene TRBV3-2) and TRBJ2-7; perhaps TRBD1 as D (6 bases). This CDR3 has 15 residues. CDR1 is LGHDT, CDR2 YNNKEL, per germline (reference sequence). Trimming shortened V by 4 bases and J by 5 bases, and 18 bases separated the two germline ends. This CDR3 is CASSLRQDPRNEQYF. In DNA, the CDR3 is TGTGCCAGCAGCCTCAGACAGGACCCTCGGAACGAGCAGTACTTC.

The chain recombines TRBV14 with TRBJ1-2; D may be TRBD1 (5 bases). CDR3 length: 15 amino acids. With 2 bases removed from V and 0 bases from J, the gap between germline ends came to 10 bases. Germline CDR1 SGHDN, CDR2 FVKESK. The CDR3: CASSQLTGANYGYTF. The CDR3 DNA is TGTGCCAGCAGCCAACTCACAGGAGCTAACTATGGCTACACCTTC.

The CDR3, as DNA: TGTGCCAGCGGAGGGGGCCATGAGCAGTTCTTC. Translated, it gives CASGGGHEQFF. The chain recombines TRBV6-5 with TRBJ2-1; a weak D match, TRBD1 (7 bases). The ends were cut back, 8 bases at V and 8 bases at J, with 10 bases in the middle. In germline, CDR1 is MNHEY, CDR2 SVGAGI. The CDR3 has 11 residues.

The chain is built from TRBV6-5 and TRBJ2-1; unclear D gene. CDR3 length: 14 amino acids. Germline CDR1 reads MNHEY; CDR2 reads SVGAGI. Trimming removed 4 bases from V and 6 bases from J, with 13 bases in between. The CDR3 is CASSLRWSSNEQFF. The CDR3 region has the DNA TGTGCCAGCAGTTTGCGCTGGAGTAGCAATGAGCAGTTCTTC.

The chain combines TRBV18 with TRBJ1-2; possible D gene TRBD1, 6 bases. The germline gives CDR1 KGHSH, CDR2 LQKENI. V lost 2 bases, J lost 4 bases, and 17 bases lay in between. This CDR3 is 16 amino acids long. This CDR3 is CASSPSPGAGAYGYTF. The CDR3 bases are TGTGCCAGCTCACCATCGCCCGGGGCGGGGGCCTATGGCTACACCTTC.

CDR3 bases: TGTGCCAGTGGACCACCGGGACAGGGAAATCAGCCCCAGCATTTT. Its protein product is CASGPPGQGNQPQHF. The chain couples TRBV19 to TRBJ1-5; 9 bases map to TRBD1. The V gene's germline CDR1 is LNHDA and CDR2 SQIVND (reference sequence). The CDR3 is 15 amino acids. Trimming cost V 8 bases and J 4 bases; bases outside gene matches: 9.

CDR3 sequence (DNA): TGTGCTAGTGGTTTGGAAAAAGACAGGGAGGCTTTCTTT. Protein product: CASGLEKDREAFF. The chain recombines TRBV12-5 with TRBJ1-1; 7 positions agree with TRBD1. V was pared by 1 base and J by 11 bases, with 7 bases of the junction left unmatched. The CDR3 has 13 amino acids. Germline loops: CDR1 LGHNT, CDR2 FRNRAP. Using reference TRBV12-5 and TRBJ1-1 for the parts outside the CDR3, the full variable domain is DARVTQTPRHKVTEMGQEVTMRCQPILGHNTVFWYRQTMMQGLELLAYFRNRAPLDDSGMPKDRFSAEMPDATLATLKIQPSEPRDSAVYFCASGLEKDREAFFGQGTRLTVV.

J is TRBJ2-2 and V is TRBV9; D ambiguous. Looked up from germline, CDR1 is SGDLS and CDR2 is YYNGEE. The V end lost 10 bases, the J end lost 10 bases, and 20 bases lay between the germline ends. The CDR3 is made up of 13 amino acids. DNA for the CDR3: TGTGCCCACCGCTGTCAAGATGGCTCGGAGCTGTTTTTT. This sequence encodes CAHRCQDGSELFF.

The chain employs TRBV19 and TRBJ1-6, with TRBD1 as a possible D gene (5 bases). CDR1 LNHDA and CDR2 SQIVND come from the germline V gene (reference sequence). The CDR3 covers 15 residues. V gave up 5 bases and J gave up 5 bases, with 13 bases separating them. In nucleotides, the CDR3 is TGTGCCAGTAGTCCAAGGGGATTGGATAATTCACCCCTCCACTTT. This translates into CASSPRGLDNSPLHF.

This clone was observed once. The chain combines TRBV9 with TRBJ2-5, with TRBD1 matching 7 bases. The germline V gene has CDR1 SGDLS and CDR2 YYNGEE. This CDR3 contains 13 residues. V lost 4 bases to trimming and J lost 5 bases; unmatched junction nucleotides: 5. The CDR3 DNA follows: TGTGCCAGCAGCTTGGGCAGGGGGGAGACCCAGTACTTC. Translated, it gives CASSLGRGETQYF.

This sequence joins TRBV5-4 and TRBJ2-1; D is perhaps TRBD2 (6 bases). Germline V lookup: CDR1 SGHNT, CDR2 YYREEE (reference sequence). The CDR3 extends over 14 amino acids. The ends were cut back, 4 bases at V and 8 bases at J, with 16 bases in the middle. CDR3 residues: CASSLRGRGHEQFF. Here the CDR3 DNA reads TGTGCCAGCAGCCTTCGGGGGAGAGGGCATGAGCAGTTCTTC.

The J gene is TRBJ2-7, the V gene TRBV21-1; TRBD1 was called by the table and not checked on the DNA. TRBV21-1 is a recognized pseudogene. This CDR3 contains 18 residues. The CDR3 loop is CASSRVTGGEFAEYTAYF. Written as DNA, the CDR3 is TGTGCCAGCAGCAGAGTGACAGGGGGCGAGTTTGCCGAATATACGGCCTACTTC.

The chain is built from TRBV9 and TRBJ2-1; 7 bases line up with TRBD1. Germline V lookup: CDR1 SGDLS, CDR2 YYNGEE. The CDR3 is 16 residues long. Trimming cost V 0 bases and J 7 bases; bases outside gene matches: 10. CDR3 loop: CASSVGAGRGYNEQFF. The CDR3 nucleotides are TGTGCCAGCAGCGTAGGGGCGGGCAGGGGGTATAATGAGCAGTTCTTC.

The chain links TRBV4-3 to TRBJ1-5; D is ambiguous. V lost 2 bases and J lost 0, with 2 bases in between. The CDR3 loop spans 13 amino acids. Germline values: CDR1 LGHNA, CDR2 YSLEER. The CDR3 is CASSQLSNQPQHF. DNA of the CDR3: TGCGCCAGCAGCCAACTTAGCAATCAGCCCCAGCATTTT.

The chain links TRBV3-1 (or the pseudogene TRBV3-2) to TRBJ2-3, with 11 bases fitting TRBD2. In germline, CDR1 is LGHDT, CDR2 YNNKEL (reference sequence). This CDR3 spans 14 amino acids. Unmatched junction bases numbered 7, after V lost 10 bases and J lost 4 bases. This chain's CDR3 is CATELAGDSDTQYF. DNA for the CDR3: TGTGCCACCGAACTAGCGGGGGACTCAGATACGCAGTATTTT.

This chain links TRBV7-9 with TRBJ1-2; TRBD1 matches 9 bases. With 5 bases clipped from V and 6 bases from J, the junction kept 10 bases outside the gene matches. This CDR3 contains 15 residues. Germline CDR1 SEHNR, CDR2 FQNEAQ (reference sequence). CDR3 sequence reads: CASSPPGQGMNGYTF. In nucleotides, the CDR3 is TGTGCCAGCAGCCCACCGGGACAGGGAATGAATGGCTACACCTTC. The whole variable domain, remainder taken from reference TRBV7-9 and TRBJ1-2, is DTGVSQNPRHKITKRGQNVTFRCDPISEHNRLYWYRQTLGQGPEFLTYFQNEAQLEKSRLLSDRFSAERPKGSFSTLEIQRTEQGDSAMYLCASSPPGQGMNGYTFGSGTRLTVV.

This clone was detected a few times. The DNA for the CDR3 is TGTGCCAGCAGCCGGGACAGGGGTAGTAACATTCAGTACTTC. Residues: CASSRDRGSNIQYF. The gene calls are TRBV7-2 and TRBJ2-4; 10 nucleotides match TRBD1. The J segment lost 7 bases and the V segment lost 5 bases, leaving 5 bases of the junction unmatched. The germline CDR1 and CDR2 sequences are SGHTA and FQGNSA. CDR3 size: 14 residues.